This T cell receptor beta chain was recovered during a study of control samples from healthy donors and cancer patients. Germline values: CDR1 KGHDR, CDR2 SFDVKD. This CDR3 has 15 amino acids. Germline trimming cut 4 bases from V and 7 bases from J; bases unmatched to any gene: 5. Sequenced by immunoSEQ multiplex PCR; TCRdb stores in-frame clones only, minus some. The sample lists roughly 100,000 clones, around 90% occurring once. The chain joins TRBV24-1 to TRBJ1-5; TRBD1 aligns across 11 bases. The sequence was obtained from a woman under 30 in good health. The sequenced sample consisted of blood. The CDR3 DNA sequence: TGTGCCACCAGTGACAGGACAGGGGGCGGCCAGCCCCAGCATTTT. It encodes CATSDRTGGGQPQHF.